The 13 T cell receptor beta chains below come from one sample, sequenced in a study of blood T cell repertoires in COVID-19. The repertoire was sequenced with immunoSEQ multiplex PCR; TCRdb's copy has only in-frame clones and lacks some. The repertoire consists of 150,000 to 200,000 clones, with roughly 88% occurring once and the leading ten covering 10% to 11%. The source material was peripheral blood. The receptors originated from a human donor with active or convalescent COVID-19. The donor label of this sample is uncertain.

This chain uses TRBV5-4 with TRBJ2-3; the match to TRBD2 covers 10 bases. The CDR3 sequence is 16 residues long. J was trimmed by 5 bases and V by 1 base; bases with no gene match: 7. Per germline, CDR1 SGHNT and CDR2 YYREEE (reference sequence). CDR3 protein: CASSLMASGSQDTQYF. CDR3 bases: TGTGCCAGCAGCTTGATGGCTAGCGGGAGTCAAGATACGCAGTATTTT.

The chain employs TRBV28 and TRBJ1-1; D unresolved. Per the germline V gene, CDR1 is MDHEN and CDR2 is SYDVKM. V was shortened by 1 base and J by 0 bases, with 3 bases between the two germline ends. This CDR3 has 13 residues. The chain's CDR3 is CASSLYMNTEAFF. The CDR3 nucleotides are TGTGCCAGCAGTTTATATATGAACACTGAAGCTTTCTTT.

This chain connects TRBV7-2 to TRBJ2-1, with a tentative D call TRBD2 (5 bases). Germline CDR1 reads SGHTA; CDR2 reads FQGNSA. The CDR3 sequence is 15 residues long. The germline V and J ends were trimmed by 1 base and 3 bases, with 10 bases remaining between them. CDR3 sequence: CASSLETTFYNEQFF. The CDR3 bases are TGTGCCAGCAGCTTAGAGACTACCTTCTACAATGAGCAGTTCTTC.

The chain recombines TRBV5-4 with TRBJ1-2; D is unresolved. The CDR3 runs 12 residues. The germline V gene encodes CDR1 SGHNT and CDR2 YYREEE (reference sequence). V was clipped by 4 bases and J by 7 bases, with 11 bases between them. The CDR3 sequence is CASSAPTFGYTF. CDR3 DNA: TGTGCCAGCAGCGCACCGACATTTGGCTACACCTTC.

The chain recombines TRBV2 with TRBJ2-7; 11 bases line up with TRBD2. The CDR3 consists of 14 residues. J lost 6 bases, V lost 3 bases, and 4 bases had no gene match. Looked up from germline, CDR1 is SNHLY and CDR2 is FYNNEI. CDR3 sequence: CASSEALAGVEQYF. CDR3 in DNA: TGTGCCAGCAGTGAGGCACTAGCGGGAGTCGAGCAGTACTTC.

This chain uses TRBV19 with TRBJ2-6; a weak D match, TRBD1 (5 bases). V was shortened by 2 bases and J by 2 bases, with 7 bases between the two germline ends. The CDR3 length is 15 residues. Germline-derived CDR1 and CDR2 are LNHDA and SQIVND (reference sequence). The CDR3 DNA follows: TGTGCCAGTAGTATATCAGGGACTGGGGCCAACGTCCTGACTTTC. Translated: CASSISGTGANVLTF.

The chain uses TRBV7-6 and TRBJ2-7, with TRBD2 as a possible D gene (6 bases). Per germline, CDR1 SGHVS and CDR2 FNYEAQ. V dropped 3 bases and J dropped 7 bases, with 16 bases sitting between them. The CDR3 loop spans 14 amino acids. The CDR3 loop is CASSFRAPAGEQYF. Here the CDR3 DNA reads TGTGCCAGCAGCTTCCGGGCTCCCGCGGGGGAGCAGTACTTC. Filled out from reference TRBV7-6 and TRBJ2-7, the complete variable domain reads GAGVSQSPRYKVTKRGQDVALRCDPISGHVSLYWYRQALGQGPEFLTYFNYEAQQDKSGLPNDRFSAERPEGSISTLTIQRTEQRDSAMYRCASSFRAPAGEQYFGPGTRLTVT.

The CDR3 bases are TGTGCCAGCAGCTTGGGGCGCGGGGTAAGCAACGAGCAGTACTTC. As protein: CASSLGRGVSNEQYF. The chain recombines TRBV7-6 with TRBJ2-7, with D perhaps TRBD2 (6 bases). V was clipped by 3 bases and J by 5 bases, with 17 bases between them. The CDR3 totals 15 residues. Germline V lookup: CDR1 SGHVS, CDR2 FNYEAQ.

This rearrangement joins TRBV24-1 to TRBJ2-1, with D tentatively TRBD1 (5 bases). Between the trimmed V and J ends, which lost 0 bases and 7 bases, there was a span of 15 bases. The CDR3 consists of 16 residues. Germline V gene sequence: CDR1 KGHDR, CDR2 SFDVKD. CDR3 sequence reads: CATSDLLNQGGNEQFF. The CDR3 bases are TGTGCCACCAGTGATTTGCTCAATCAGGGTGGGAATGAGCAGTTCTTC.

Here the CDR3 reads CASSPPGGLSGNTIYF. CDR3 nucleotides: TGTGCCAGCAGCCCCCCGGGGGGGCTCTCTGGAAACACCATATATTTT. The rearrangement joins TRBV3-1 (or the pseudogene TRBV3-2) to TRBJ1-3, with a weak D call TRBD1 (6 bases). CDR1 is LGHDT, CDR2 YNNKEL, per germline (reference sequence). V was cut by 4 bases and J by 0 bases, with 13 bases left in between. CDR3 length: 16 residues.

As DNA, the CDR3 is TGTGCCAGCAGTCTTGGGCCCTACAATGAGCAGTTCTTC. Protein product: CASSLGPYNEQFF. V gene TRBV6-2 or TRBV6-3 combines with J gene TRBJ2-1; D ambiguous. Deletions cut 5 bases from V and 2 bases from J, with 7 bases between. Germline CDR1 MNHEY, CDR2 SVGEGT. The CDR3 has 13 residues.

This chain links TRBV5-8 with TRBJ2-7; 12 nucleotides align to TRBD2. V trimming: 4 bases; J trimming: 3 bases; junction bases outside the gene matches: 5. Germline lookup yields CDR1 SGHTS and CDR2 YDEGEE. The CDR3 totals 15 residues. The CDR3 DNA is TGTGCCAGCAGCCAAGGACTAGCGGGGATCTACGAGCAGTACTTC. Amino acid sequence: CASSQGLAGIYEQYF.

This chain connects TRBV7-6 to TRBJ2-3, with TRBD2 matching 7 bases. J was trimmed by 0 bases and V by 2 bases; bases with no gene match: 14. Germline CDR1 is SGHVS and CDR2 is FNYEAQ. This CDR3 is 19 amino acids long. CDR3 bases: TGTGCCAGCAGCTTATCCCCTGGGGCTAGCGGAGCTAGCACAGATACGCAGTATTTT. Translating it yields CASSLSPGASGASTDTQYF.